This TCR beta chain was sequenced in a study of cytomegalovirus exposure and HLA in healthy donors (dated by TCRdb to about 2017). Notes on the research overall: According to an earlier analysis of 587 of the donors, about 190 million T cells yielded 117 million unique TCR beta sequences and about 300 Gb of sequence data. Roughly 300 gigabases of sequencing data and some 85 million unique TCR sequences were included in an early release covering around 600 HLA-typed donors. The genetic ancestry cluster associated with self-reported Caucasian donors included 81% of the approximately 430 genotyped donors. The study aimed to test whether cataloging public T cell receptors could reveal signatures of past pathogen exposure. The T cell repertoires of some 670 subjects were profiled by immunosequencing and related to cytomegalovirus serostatus. In addition to the first cohort of approximately 670 subjects, a separate validation cohort of 120 different subjects was used. The study combined high-throughput TCR immunosequencing, statistical association of individual TCRs with disease status, and machine learning to predict cytomegalovirus infection status. In a later analysis, previously published TCR beta repertoires from more than 500 donors were re-analyzed and high-resolution HLA genotyping was added so that TCR occurrence patterns could be studied. The later analysis used no new phenotypic data to find candidate immune exposures, relying instead on TCR beta sequences and their occurrence across donors. An earlier analysis of 587 of the donors applied high-throughput TCR beta sequencing to assess whether each TCR beta V gene segment acted as functional or pseudogenic. Donor age, sex, ethnicity and CMV serostatus were compiled alongside the repertoire data. A later genetic analysis used genome-wide SNP genotypes for about 65% of the 666 donors, treating that subset as a discovery cohort. All discovery cohort repertoires had been generated on a single sequencing platform. Class I and class II HLA loci were covered by the typing at four-digit resolution. The number of typed donors differed by locus: roughly 629-640 for A, B, C, DRB1 and DQB1; 500 to 550 for DQA1; 606 for DPA1; and some 430 for DPB1. Roughly 5 DR-DQ haplotypes were treated as single units for association and clustering because of strong linkage in the cohort. Among 398 genotyped donors of the cohort, an average of approximately 240,000 unique TCR beta nucleotide sequences were sequenced per donor, around 18% of them non-productive.

The cohort consisted of 670 or so healthy bone marrow donors. Cohort members were all nominally healthy when sampled, although unrecorded immune exposures were likely present. The donor tested CMV seropositive and was one of the 289 seropositive cohort members. A peripheral blood sample was collected from each donor, and TCR beta sequencing was performed on peripheral blood mononuclear cells. The Qiagen DNeasy Blood Extraction Kit was used to extract genomic DNA from the blood cell samples. The research as a whole found: Because HLA typing was missing for some donors at each locus, association tests included only the typed subset. Some IMGT-functional V segments, including TRBV6-2 and TRBV6-3, could not be distinguished by the 87-base-pair reads and were therefore excluded. Only TCR beta chains were sequenced in this cohort, and the absence of alpha or paired-chain data limited detectable features. An association between a missense DCLRE1C variant and V-gene and J-gene trimming of TCR beta chains was found in a later genetic analysis and replicated in an independent cohort. Most CMV-associated TCR beta chains appeared to be HLA-restricted in a later analysis, and the HLA associations seemed to be driven largely by CMV exposure. Presence/absence analyses assumed roughly uniform sequencing depth across donors, an assumption that may not hold. In a later analysis, HLA-associated TCR beta chains were found to be more clonally expanded and to have lower generation probabilities than equally common non-associated chains. A later genetic analysis reported fewer N-insertions in productive TCRs among donors in an Asian-associated ancestry cluster than the roughly 700-donor mean. In both the original and validation cohorts, the classifier was reported to diagnose cytomegalovirus status with high specificity and sensitivity. For the cohort, immune exposure information was limited to CMV serostatus. In vitro tests confirmed that a few of the cytomegalovirus-associated TCR beta chains recognize cytomegalovirus antigens. The authors suggested that the approach could potentially be extended to other disease states and immunological phenotypes. A cluster of highly shared sequence variants was judged likely to represent a technical artifact of the sequencing pipeline. The study gave a list of about 150 TCR beta chains associated with cytomegalovirus. Most TCR sequences were observed very rarely across donors, whereas some public TCRs were present in many individuals. Strong co-occurrence of HLA alleles, especially DR and DQ, made assigning TCR associations to individual alleles difficult. Several of the top co-occurrence clusters appeared to be linked to parvovirus B19, influenza, CMV and Epstein-Barr virus, according to a later analysis. In a later analysis, TCR association rates were found to vary across HLA loci, with the most associated TCRs seen for DRB1 alleles and the fewest for HLA-C alleles. Broadly in line with IMGT annotations, most TCR beta V segments showed up in productive rearrangements about 87% or about 30% of the time in an earlier analysis of around 550 of the donors. The earlier analysis of approximately 540 of the donors excluded some 15 rarely observed V segments, including chromosome 9 orphons, because counts were too low. Correlated functional status among segregating V segments might be attributable to linkage disequilibrium, but an unknown experimental factor could not be ruled out. Specific HLA alleles were associated with roughly 17,000 TCR beta sequences at a false discovery rate of 0.05 in a later analysis. A further reported finding was that TCR beta sequences accurately predicted the HLA-A and HLA-B alleles for most subjects in the first cohort.

Note on this clone: The antigen it binds to is not known. No quality values exist for individual bases; no much larger clone is one base distant. This CDR3 is also generated by other DNA sequences in the sample.

Receptor libraries were prepared by the immunoSEQ multiplex PCR assay. A mixture of 60 forward primers for TCR Vbeta segments and 13 reverse primers for TCR Jbeta segments was used in the multiplex PCR. The CDR3 region of rearranged TCR beta genes was amplified from genomic DNA with a multiplex PCR assay. Amplified TCR beta libraries were sequenced as 87-base-pair reads on the Illumina HiSeq System. From the authors' description of their analysis: In a later analysis, 77 million or so unique TCR beta chains were counted across the 666 repertoires, and approximately 11 million of these chains were shared by at least two donors. Raw reads were error-corrected and collapsed into unique sequences by a nearest-neighbor algorithm in which closely related sequences were merged to remove PCR and sequencing errors. Alignment of CDR3 sequences to IMGT reference sequences was used to assign V, D and J gene segments. For a sequence to be retained, a match of at least six nucleotides was required to both a V gene segment and a J gene segment. Rearrangements were classified as productive when the CDR3 lacked stop codons and remained in frame with V and J, and all other rearrangements were classified as non-productive. CDR3 was defined by IMGT convention, running from the second conserved V-encoded cysteine to the conserved J-encoded phenylalanine. The earlier analysis of some 540 of the donors excluded any sequence lacking an unambiguous match to a single V gene segment. In an earlier analysis of almost 600 of the donors, a V segment was called functional when productive rearrangements were above 56.7%, and segregating when the standard deviation between donors exceeded 5%. A statistical classification framework was built for diagnosing cytomegalovirus status from the catalog of TCR beta chain sequences. A later analysis assigned V and J genes by comparing TCR nucleotide sequences with IMGT/GENE-DB human TR gene sequences. In a later analysis, CDR3 sequences and most-parsimonious VDJ recombination scenarios were assigned using the TCRdist pipeline. In a later analysis, every TCR beta chain was defined by the combination of its CDR3 amino acid sequence and its V-gene family, and reads without a unique V-gene family were dropped. To address suspected cross-contamination and a sequencing artifact, a later analysis removed over 500 highly shared, low-generation-probability nucleotide sequences. In a later analysis, a clonal expansion index for each public chain was calculated from normalized within-repertoire ranks of inferred template counts. In a later analysis, generation probabilities were computed with a VDJ recombination model fitted to out-of-frame rearrangements, and the resulting probabilities were checked against IGoR. In a later analysis, hypergeometric tests were used to score TCR-TCR, TCR-HLA and TCR-CMV co-occurrence, with a repertoire-size bias correction applied to TCR pairs. False discovery rates were estimated in a later analysis by permuting HLA or CMV assignments 20 times. In a later analysis, co-occurring TCRs were grouped using DBSCAN, with TCRdist sequence similarity added in when clustering inside HLA-allele-positive subsets. Repertoires with fewer than 30,000 or more than 120,000 public chains, plus five repertoires with anomalous nucleotide sharing, were excluded from co-occurrence clustering. As stored in TCRdb, this immuneACCESS dataset retains in-frame rearrangements with V and J assigned. A fraction of the clones does not appear; measured against another copy, unresolved V genes explain less than half of the discrepancy, and the remainder lacks a known reason. Clonal size and the V and J genes are those of that table, whereas D and trimming came from the DNA. Counted in this sample were tens of thousands of clones; nearly 80% of them appeared once. The ten top clones hold roughly 8.9% of the sample.

The CDR1 and CDR2 encoded by the germline V gene (reference sequence) are MNHEY and SMNVEV. V and J lose 2 bases and 6 bases, and a span of 8 bases separates them. The CDR3 runs 14 residues from the cysteine to the phenylalanine. The retained sequence is limited to the CDR3, 42 bases, with the frame set at the first base. The specimen sequenced was PBMCs. This clonotype was sampled from a woman aged 40 to 49 in good health and CMV-seropositive. The V and J genes are TRBV27 and TRBJ1-6; D gene: possibly TRBD1, on 5 matching bases. This receptor carries the CDR3 CASSLNRGNSPLHF. In nucleotides, the sequence is TGTGCCAGCAGTTTAAATAGGGGTAATTCACCCCTCCACTTT.